The 20 T cell receptor beta chains below come from one sample, sequenced in a study of radiation and T cells in renal cell carcinoma. Time point described: baseline pretreatment blood. The sample's treatment: 15 Gy SBRT to primary tumor, nephrectomy 4 weeks later. Generated by immunoSEQ multiplex PCR, the TCRdb table keeps only in-frame clones and is missing some. The data show about 140,000 clones, with less than 85% seen just once and approximately 20% held by the top ten. Sequenced here: blood, sampled from a patient whose treatment included radiotherapy and nephrectomy. The receptors stem from a woman aged 45-65 years with renal cell carcinoma.

In this sample, this clone turned up a few times. The CDR3 spells CATSRDLDRGRANYGYTF. The CDR3 DNA reads as TGTGCCACCAGCAGAGACCTCGACAGGGGGCGAGCTAACTATGGCTACACCTTC. The chain recombines TRBV15 with TRBJ1-2; the match to TRBD1 covers 10 bases. V lost 0 bases to trimming and J lost 0 bases; unmatched junction nucleotides: 7. CDR3 length: 18 residues. Germline lookup yields CDR1 LNHNV and CDR2 YYDKDF (reference sequence). Complete variable domain (other parts from reference TRBV15 and TRBJ1-2): DAMVIQNPRYQVTQFGKPVTLSCSQTLNHNVMYWYQQKSSQAPKLLFHYYDKDFNNEADTPDNFQSRRPNTSFCFLDIRSPGLGDTAMYLCATSRDLDRGRANYGYTFGSGTRLTVV.

The rearrangement joins TRBV12-5 to TRBJ2-1; D perhaps matches TRBD2 (7 bases). This CDR3 has 15 amino acids. CDR1 and CDR2 from the germline V gene are LGHNT and FRNRAP. Deletions cut 6 bases from V and 8 bases from J, with 20 bases between. CDR3 sequence: CASGTGLPRGDEQFF. In DNA form, the CDR3 reads TGTGCTAGTGGCACGGGACTACCAAGGGGGGATGAGCAGTTCTTC.

The J gene is TRBJ2-1, the V gene TRBV14; D is unclear. The CDR3 is 14 amino acids. The germline V and J ends were trimmed by 2 bases and 4 bases, with 9 bases remaining between them. The germline CDR1 and CDR2 sequences are SGHDN and FVKESK. The CDR3 spells CASSQYMAYNEQFF. In DNA, the CDR3 is TGTGCCAGCAGCCAATACATGGCGTACAATGAGCAGTTCTTC.

The rearrangement joins TRBV29-1 to TRBJ2-5; 8 nucleotides agree with TRBD2. Germline trimming cut 7 bases from V and 5 bases from J; bases unmatched to any gene: 9. CDR1 SQVTM and CDR2 ANQGSEA come from the germline V gene. The CDR3 sequence is 13 residues long. The DNA of the CDR3 is TGCAGCGGCGGGAGGCGCTTGTCGGAGACCCAGTACTTC. It translates to CSGGRRLSETQYF.

This chain connects TRBV7-2 to TRBJ1-1, with D possibly being TRBD1 (6 bases). In germline, CDR1 is SGHTA, CDR2 FQGNSA. V was shortened by 5 bases and J by 8 bases, with 15 bases between the two germline ends. The CDR3 has 13 residues. For the CDR3, the DNA is TGTGCCAGCAGCCCTTCCCTGGACAGAGAAGCTTTCTTT. Encoded protein: CASSPSLDREAFF. The entire variable domain, with the rest obtained from reference TRBV7-2 and TRBJ1-1, is as follows: GAGVSQSPSNKVTEKGKDVELRCDPISGHTALYWYRQSLGQGLEFLIYFQGNSAPDKSGLPSDRFSAERTGGSVSTLTIQRTQQEDSAVYLCASSPSLDREAFFGQGTRLTVV.

This clone was seen once. The chain links TRBV7-8 to TRBJ2-7; 7 bases are a match to TRBD1. This CDR3 has 16 amino acids. J was trimmed by 0 bases and V by 5 bases; bases with no gene match: 10. Looked up from germline, CDR1 is SGHVS and CDR2 is FQNEAQ. The CDR3 protein is CASSPRDSFNSYEQYF. The CDR3 bases are TGTGCCAGCAGCCCCCGGGACAGTTTCAACTCCTACGAGCAGTACTTC.

This clone was detected only a few times. The rearrangement links TRBV18 to TRBJ1-4; D is unresolved. Germline lookup yields CDR1 KGHSH and CDR2 LQKENI. V dropped 4 bases and J dropped 1 base, with 13 bases sitting between them. The CDR3 covers 16 residues. The CDR3 region is CASSLLPVGTNEKLFF. The CDR3, as DNA: TGTGCCAGCTCACTCCTCCCGGTGGGAACTAATGAAAAACTGTTTTTT.

The chain carries TRBV5-6 and TRBJ1-2; TRBD1 might be the D (5 bases). Between the trimmed V and J ends, which lost 0 bases and 6 bases, there was a span of 15 bases. CDR3 length equals 15 residues. In germline, CDR1 is SGHDT, CDR2 YYEEEE. CDR3: CASSLESEGVHGYTF. CDR3 nucleotides: TGTGCCAGCAGCTTGGAGTCTGAAGGGGTCCATGGCTACACCTTC.

The chain uses TRBV9 and TRBJ1-1; D is unclear. CDR1 is SGDLS, CDR2 YYNGEE, per germline. Trimming removed 3 bases from V and 3 bases from J, with 6 bases in between. The CDR3 loop spans 12 amino acids. The CDR3 bases are TGTGCCAGCAGCGGCCCCTACACTGAAGCTTTCTTT. This gives the protein CASSGPYTEAFF.

This chain uses TRBV7-9 with TRBJ1-4; D is unclear. The CDR3 has 12 residues. Germline V gene sequence: CDR1 SEHNR, CDR2 FQNEAQ (reference sequence). Trimming left V 11 bases short and J 4 bases short, with 11 bases between. The CDR3 is CASGRSNEKLFF. The CDR3 nucleotides read TGTGCCTCCGGACGGAGTAATGAAAAACTGTTTTTT.

The count of this clone is one. The chain carries TRBV30 and TRBJ1-3, with D tentatively TRBD1 (5 bases). This CDR3 region has 15 residues. Germline assignment: CDR1 GTSNPN and CDR2 SVGIG (reference sequence). Trimming took off 2 bases at V and 0 bases at J, with 11 bases between the two ends. The CDR3 region is CAWSLSGTSGNTIYF. The CDR3 nucleotides are TGTGCCTGGAGTCTCTCAGGGACCTCTGGAAACACCATATATTTT.

The chain uses TRBV7-2 and TRBJ1-2, with 9 bases aligning to TRBD1. V was clipped by 5 bases and J by 4 bases; unmatched bases: 8. There are 15 residues in the CDR3. Germline-derived CDR1 and CDR2 are SGHTA and FQGNSA. CDR3 amino acids: CASSINRGRGYGYTF. CDR3 coding DNA: TGTGCCAGCAGCATTAACAGGGGGCGAGGCTATGGCTACACCTTC.

This clone was found once. The gene calls are TRBV28 and TRBJ2-7; 9 nucleotides line up with TRBD1. J gave up 3 bases and V 2 bases, and 8 bases lay outside the gene matches. This CDR3 comprises 16 residues. CDR1 and CDR2 from the germline V gene are MDHEN and SYDVKM. The CDR3 coding sequence is TGTGCCAGCAGTTTACACTCTCTGGACAGGGGCTACGAGCAGTACTTC. Its translation is CASSLHSLDRGYEQYF.

The CDR3 bases are TGTGCCAGCATGAGAGGGCTTACCGGGGAGCTGTTTTTT. Its protein is CASMRGLTGELFF. The chain couples TRBV28 to TRBJ2-2; D might be TRBD2 (5 bases). V lost 7 bases and J 5 bases, leaving 11 bases between the germline ends. CDR1 is MDHEN and CDR2 is SYDVKM in the germline V gene. This CDR3 region has 13 residues.

This sequence joins TRBV4-3 and TRBJ2-2, with D possibly being TRBD1 or TRBD2 (5 bases each). CDR3 size: 19 residues. Germline V gives CDR1 LGHNA, CDR2 YSLEER. Trimming shortened V by 1 base and J by 4 bases, and 22 bases separated the two germline ends. The CDR3 region has the DNA TGCGCCAGCAGCCAAGTAGGGCCTTCCCACGGGGCGGCCACCGGGGAGCTGTTTTTT. Encoded protein: CASSQVGPSHGAATGELFF.

In its sample, this clone was seen a few times. This sequence joins TRBV6-5 and TRBJ2-2, with no clear D. The V and J ends lost 5 bases and 4 bases respectively, with 5 bases between them. Germline loops: CDR1 MNHEY, CDR2 SVGAGI. The CDR3 loop spans 12 amino acids. CDR3 sequence (DNA): TGTGCCAGCAGTCCCTTCACCGGGGAGCTGTTTTTT. Translated, it gives CASSPFTGELFF.

This sequence joins TRBV5-1 and TRBJ2-5; possibly TRBD1 for D (5 bases). The V end was cut by 4 bases, the J end by 1 base, with 8 bases between. The length of the CDR3 is 13 residues. CDR1 SGHRS and CDR2 YFSETQ come from the germline V gene. The CDR3 bases are TGCGCCAGCAGCCTCCAGGGCCAAGAGACCCAGTACTTC. This codes for CASSLQGQETQYF.

This clone was found once. This CDR3 reads CASRNGRGPYNEQFF. DNA for the CDR3: TGTGCCAGCAGAAACGGAAGGGGGCCCTACAATGAGCAGTTCTTC. This chain uses TRBV6-5 with TRBJ2-1, with 7 bases fitting TRBD1. With 6 bases clipped from V and 2 bases from J, the junction kept 7 bases outside the gene matches. From germline, CDR1 is MNHEY and CDR2 SVGAGI. There are 15 residues in the CDR3.

The V gene is TRBV4-3, the J gene TRBJ2-7; D unclear. Between the trimmed V and J ends, which lost 0 bases and 0 bases, there was a span of 12 bases. CDR3 length: 16 amino acids. Germline-derived CDR1 and CDR2 are LGHNA and YSLEER. The CDR3 here is CASSQDTYRSSYEQYF. The DNA for the CDR3 is TGCGCCAGCAGCCAAGATACTTACCGAAGCTCCTACGAGCAGTACTTC.

The gene calls are TRBV7-6 and TRBJ2-3, with no clear D. CDR1 SGHVS and CDR2 FNYEAQ come from the germline V gene. Trimming removed 5 bases from V and 3 bases from J, with 18 bases in between. The CDR3 covers 16 residues. The CDR3 loop reads CASSPSGTYTTDTQYF. CDR3 bases: TGTGCCAGCAGCCCATCCGGTACTTACACAACAGATACGCAGTATTTT.